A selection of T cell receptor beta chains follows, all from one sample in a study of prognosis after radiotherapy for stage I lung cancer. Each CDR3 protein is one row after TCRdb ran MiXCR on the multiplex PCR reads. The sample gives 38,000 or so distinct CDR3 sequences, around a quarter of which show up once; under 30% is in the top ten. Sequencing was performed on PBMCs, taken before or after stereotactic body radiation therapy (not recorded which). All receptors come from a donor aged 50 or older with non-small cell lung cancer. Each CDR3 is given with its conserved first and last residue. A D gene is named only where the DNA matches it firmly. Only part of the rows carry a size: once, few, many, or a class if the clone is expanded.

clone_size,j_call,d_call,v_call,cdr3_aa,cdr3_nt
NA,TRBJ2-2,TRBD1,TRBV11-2,CASSLAAGGNTGELFF,TGTGCCAGCAGCTTAGCGGCAGGGGGCAACACCGGGGAGCTGTTTTTT
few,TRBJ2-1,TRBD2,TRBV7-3,CAGSPGTSGSNEQLF,TGTGCCGGCAGCCCCGGGACTAGCGGATCCAATGAGCAGCTCTTC
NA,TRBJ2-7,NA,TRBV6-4,CASSVSEDNEQYF,TGTGCCAGCAGCGTCTCTGAGGACAATGAGCAGTACTTC
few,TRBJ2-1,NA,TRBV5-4,CASSWQVGDEQFF,TGTGCCAGCAGCTGGCAGGTGGGCGATGAGCAGTTCTTC
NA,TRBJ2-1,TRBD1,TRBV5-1,CASSTGQGAFGQFF,TGCGCCAGCAGCACGGGCCAGGGGGCCTTTGGTCAGTTCTTC
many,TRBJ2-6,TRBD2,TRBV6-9,CASSYSGTSGAGANVLTF,TGTGCCAGCAGTTACTCCGGGACTAGTGGGGCCGGGGCCAACGTCCTGACTTTC
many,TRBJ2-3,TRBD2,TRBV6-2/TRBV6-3,CASSFAGLDTDTQYF,TGTGCCAGCAGCTTCGCGGGACTAGACACAGATACGCAGTATTTT
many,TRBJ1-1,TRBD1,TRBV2,CASGLGQGTEAFF,TGTGCCAGCGGACTGGGACAGGGCACTGAAGCTTTCTTT
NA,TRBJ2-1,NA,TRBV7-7,CASSTEWGRDNEQLF,TGTGCTAGCAGCACCGAATGGGGCAGGGACAATGAGCAGCTCTTC
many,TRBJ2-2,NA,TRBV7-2,CPTRPRTGQPANTGELFF,TGTCCGACGAGGCCCAGAACCGGACAGCCCGCGAACACCGGGGAGCTGTTTTTT
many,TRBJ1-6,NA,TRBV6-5,CASSSLWAPANSPLHF,TGTGCCAGCAGTTCCCTGTGGGCCCCAGCTAATTCACCCCTCCACTTT
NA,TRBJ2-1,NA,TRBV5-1,CASSFTSGPAEEQFF,TGCGCCAGCAGCTTTACTTCGGGGCCAGCGGAGGAGCAGTTCTTC
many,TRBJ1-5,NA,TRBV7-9,CASSLDGVGEGPWPQHF,TGTGCCAGCAGCTTAGATGGCGTGGGAGAGGGCCCGTGGCCCCAGCATTTT
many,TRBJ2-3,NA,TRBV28,CASDRARDTDTQYF,TGTGCCAGCGATAGGGCCCGAGACACAGATACGCAGTATTTT
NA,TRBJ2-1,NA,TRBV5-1,CASSLGWGAPNEQFF,TGCGCCAGCAGTTTGGGTTGGGGGGCCCCGAATGAGCAGTTCTTC
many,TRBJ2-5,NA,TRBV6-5,CASSLGGGIEEETQYF,TGTGCCAGCAGTTTAGGGGGAGGTATCGAGGAAGAGACCCAGTACTTC
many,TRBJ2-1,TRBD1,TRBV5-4,CASSLGQGITASYNEQFF,TGTGCCAGCAGCTTAGGACAGGGGATCACAGCATCCTACAATGAGCAGTTCTTC
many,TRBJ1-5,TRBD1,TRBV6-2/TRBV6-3,CASSNNPGQGVSNQPQHF,TGTGCCAGCAGTAACAATCCGGGACAGGGAGTAAGCAATCAGCCCCAGCATTTT
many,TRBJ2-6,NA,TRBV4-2,CASSQDPGGGANVLTF,TGTGCCAGCAGCCAAGATCCCGGAGGTGGAGCCAACGTCCTGACTTTC
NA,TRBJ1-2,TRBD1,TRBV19,CASSQADRLGYTF,TGTGCCAGTAGCCAGGCGGACAGGCTGGGCTACACATTC
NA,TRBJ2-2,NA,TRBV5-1,CESSLAQGLEPNTGELFF,TGCGAAAGCAGCTTGGCCCAGGGACTCGAACCGAACACCGGGGAGCTGTTTTTC
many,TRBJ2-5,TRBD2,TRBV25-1,CASSQRGGKETQYF,TGTGCCAGCAGCCAGCGGGGGGGAAAAGAGACCCAGTACTTC
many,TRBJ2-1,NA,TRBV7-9,CASSLAYTGGANEQFF,TGTGCCAGCAGCTTAGCGTACACAGGCGGCGCAAATGAGCAGTTCTTC
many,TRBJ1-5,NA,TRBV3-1,CASSQGQGIGQPQHF,TGTGCCAGCAGCCAAGGTCAGGGGATTGGACAGCCCCAGCATTTT
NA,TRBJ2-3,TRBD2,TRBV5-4,CASSDGTSSGDTQYF,TGTGCCAGCAGCGACGGGACTAGCTCGGGGGATACGCAGTATTTT
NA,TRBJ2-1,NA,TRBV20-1,CSAREVGRYNKQIF,TGCAGTGCTAGAGAGGTTGGTCGCTACAATAAGCAGATCTTC
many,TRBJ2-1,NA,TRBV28,CASSLLMDEQFF,TGTGCCAGCAGTTTACTCATGGATGAGCAGTTCTTC
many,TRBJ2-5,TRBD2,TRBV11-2,CASSLGTLAAGGETQYF,TGTGCCAGCAGCTTAGGGACCCTAGCGGCCGGGGGGGAGACCCAGTACTTC
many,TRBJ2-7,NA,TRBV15,CATSTRRSSYEQYF,TGTGCCACCAGCACCCGCAGGAGTTCCTACGAGCAGTACTTC
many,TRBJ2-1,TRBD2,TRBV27,CASSITGGGEINEQFF,TGTGCCAGCAGTATAACAGGCGGGGGGGAAATAAATGAGCAGTTCTTC
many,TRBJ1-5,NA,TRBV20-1,CSARYNTGSNQPQHF,TGCAGTGCTCGATACAATACAGGGAGCAATCAGCCCCAGCATTTT